Each of the 27 T cell receptor beta chains below was sequenced from the same sample in a study of read filtering for tumor transcriptome and immune sequencing. From around 0.4 ug of RNA, a library with molecular barcoded alpha/delta and beta/gamma adaptors was made. TCRdb analysed the reads with MiXCR anew, one entry per CDR3 protein. The table has roughly 67,000 distinct CDR3 sequences, around a fifth seen once. The specimen sequenced was a population of CD138-negative cells sorted from bone marrow. These TCRs come from a donor at least 40 years old with multiple myeloma.

This clonotype has at least ten counts. The chain links TRBV5-1 to TRBJ1-1; TRBD1 aligns across 9 bases. Per the germline V gene, CDR1 is SGHRS and CDR2 is YFSETQ. The CDR3 spans 17 residues. The V segment lost 0 bases and the J segment 3 bases; nucleotides outside the gene matches: 9. The CDR3 loop reads CASSLAPGQGWDTEAFF. For the CDR3, the DNA is TGCGCCAGCAGCTTGGCCCCCGGACAGGGGTGGGACACTGAAGCTTTCTTT.

By proportion, this clonotype is medium-sized. Compared with germline, one end of the junction differs, possibly owing to a read error. The chain carries TRBV5-1 and TRBJ2-1; D remains ambiguous. The V gene's germline CDR1 is SGHRS and CDR2 YFSETQ. This CDR3 spans 13 amino acids. The CDR3 is CASSLVGYNEQFF. The CDR3 bases are TGTGCCAGCAGCTTAGTGGGATACAATGAGCAGTTCTTC.

At least ten counts were recorded for this clonotype. The chain uses TRBV7-9 and TRBJ2-7; 9 nucleotides agree with TRBD2. Trimming cost V 3 bases and J 4 bases; bases outside gene matches: 7. The germline CDR1 and CDR2 sequences are SEHNR and FQNEAQ (reference sequence). CDR3 length equals 15 residues. The CDR3 here is CASSFPPSGNYEQYF. DNA for the CDR3: TGTGCCAGCAGCTTTCCACCTAGCGGGAATTACGAGCAGTACTTC.

This clonotype was picked up many times. The V call is TRBV3-1, the J call TRBJ2-6, with D possibly TRBD1 on 6 matching bases. CDR3 size: 20 residues. Trimming shortened V by 1 base and J by 0 bases, and 19 bases separated the two germline ends. Looked up from germline, CDR1 is LGHDT and CDR2 is YNNKEL (reference sequence). CDR3 in DNA: TGTGCCAGCAGCCAAGCCGCAGGGGTCAGCCGGTTCTCTGGGGCCAACGTCCTGACTTTC. This gives the protein CASSQAAGVSRFSGANVLTF. Full variable domain (missing parts from reference TRBV3-1 and TRBJ2-6): DTAVSQTPKYLVTQMGNDKSIKCEQNLGHDTMYWYKQDSKKFLKIMFSYNNKELIINETVPNRFSPKSPDKAHLNLHINSLELGDSAVYFCASSQAAGVSRFSGANVLTFGAGSRLTVL.

This chain joins TRBV7-9 and TRBJ1-1, with a weak D call TRBD1 (5 bases). The CDR3 totals 14 residues. Germline CDR1 reads SEHNR; CDR2 reads FQNEAQ (reference sequence). V lost 3 bases and J 0 bases, leaving 8 bases between the germline ends. The DNA of the CDR3 is TGTGCCAGCAGCTTCCAGGGTATGAACACTGAAGCTTTCTTT. Its translation is CASSFQGMNTEAFF.

Only one count was recorded for this clonotype. With only one base between it and a far larger clone, this is likely a read error. The chain has TRBV5-1 and TRBJ2-1, with TRBD1 identical over 10 bases. The junction had 11 bases not matched to a gene; V was cut back by 4 bases and J by 10 bases. Germline-derived CDR1 and CDR2 are SGHRS and YFSETQ. The CDR3 is made up of 15 amino acids. The CDR3 loop reads CASSRGTGATHEQFF. The DNA of the CDR3 is TGCGCCAGCAGCAGAGGGACAGGGGCCACCCACGAGCAGTTCTTC.

Ten or more counts support this clonotype. V is TRBV7-8 and J is TRBJ2-5, with 8 bases that match TRBD1. This CDR3 contains 14 residues. The trim removed 3 bases at V and 8 bases at J, leaving 8 bases unmatched. Germline CDR1 is SGHVS and CDR2 is FQNEAQ. CDR3 nucleotide sequence: TGTGCCAGCAGCTTGGGACAGGCAGTAGTCACCCAGTACTTC. The encoded protein is CASSLGQAVVTQYF.

This clonotype was counted a few times. V usage is TRBV6-6 and J usage is TRBJ2-1; 8 positions match TRBD1. The ends lost 0 bases at V and 5 bases at J; junction bases unmatched: 3. Germline V gene lookup returns CDR1 MNHNY and CDR2 SVGAGI (reference sequence). This CDR3 region has 15 residues. The CDR3 region is CASSYSRTGHNEQFF. The DNA for the CDR3 is TGTGCCAGCAGTTACTCGAGGACAGGGCACAATGAGCAGTTCTTC.

This clonotype was counted many times. The V and J genes are TRBV20-1 and TRBJ2-5; 7 bases match TRBD1. V was pared by 6 bases and J by 1 base, with 11 bases of the junction left unmatched. The CDR3 consists of 15 residues. CDR1 is DFQATT, CDR2 SNEGSKA, per germline (reference sequence). The DNA for the CDR3 is TGCAGTGCAGCTAGGGACAGCCACACCCAAGAGACCCAGTACTTC. Amino acid sequence: CSAARDSHTQETQYF.

This clonotype was seen repeatedly, ten times or more. The chain combines TRBV6-4 with TRBJ2-7, with D possibly being TRBD1 or TRBD2 (5 bases each). Between the trimmed V and J ends, which lost 2 bases and 2 bases, there was a span of 16 bases. Germline values: CDR1 MRHNA, CDR2 SNTAGT. The CDR3 has 16 residues. For the CDR3, the DNA is TGTGCCAGCAGTGACCCCCGAGGGACGGCCCCCTACGAGCAGTACTTC. The encoded protein is CASSDPRGTAPYEQYF.

This clonotype was observed many times. The chain couples TRBV20-1 to TRBJ1-1, with a possible D match to TRBD1 (5 bases). CDR1 and CDR2 (germline): DFQATT, SNEGSKA (reference sequence). The CDR3 extends over 15 amino acids. Trimming pared 5 bases from V and 5 bases from J, leaving 21 bases between. The CDR3 loop is CSASGGMGERTEAFF. DNA of the CDR3: TGCAGTGCTTCTGGGGGGATGGGGGAGAGAACTGAAGCTTTCTTT.

A few counts support this clonotype. V usage is TRBV15 and J usage is TRBJ2-7; D may be TRBD2 (5 bases). V lost 0 bases and J 7 bases, leaving 16 bases between the germline ends. This CDR3 is built from 15 residues. Germline-derived CDR1 and CDR2 are LNHNV and YYDKDF (reference sequence). CDR3 DNA: TGTGCCACCAGCAGAGATCTGGGAACCCGGGGAGAGCAGTACTTC. This encodes CATSRDLGTRGEQYF.

As concerns this clonotype: This may arise from a read error, as a much more abundant clone is one base away. The chain has TRBV9 and TRBJ2-1; D is possibly TRBD1 (6 bases). Trimming pared 6 bases from V and 2 bases from J, leaving 12 bases between. Germline CDR1 reads SGDLS; CDR2 reads YYNGEE. This CDR3 region has 14 residues. The DNA of the CDR3 is TGTGCCAGCAACGTCAGACAGGCCTACAATGAGCAGTTCTTC. It encodes CASNVRQAYNEQFF.

Note on this clonotype: A much bigger clone sits one base away, suggesting this may be a read error. The CDR3 end shows no conserved phenylalanine or tryptophan, and so a read error is likely. The rearrangement joins TRBV28 to TRBJ2-1, with TRBD2 matching over 9 bases. The CDR3 is made up of 16 amino acids. V lost 3 bases, J lost 4 bases, and 7 bases stayed unmatched. Germline V gives CDR1 MDHEN, CDR2 SYDVKM. Here the CDR3 reads CASSFASGTNYNEQFL. The CDR3 nucleotides read TGTGCCAGCAGTTTCGCTAGCGGGACAAATTACAATGAGCAGTTCCTC.

This clonotype was seen ten or more times. The chain has TRBV3-1 and TRBJ2-5; D perhaps matches TRBD2 (6 bases). Germline V gene lookup returns CDR1 LGHDT and CDR2 YNNKEL (reference sequence). The CDR3 runs 14 residues. The V gene lost 2 bases and the J gene lost 4 bases, with 11 bases spanning the gap. Here the CDR3 DNA reads TGTGCCAGCAGCCAACGGTTCGGGGGAGAGACCCAGTACTTC. It specifies CASSQRFGGETQYF.

This clonotype appeared many times. The chain links TRBV12-3 or TRBV12-4 to TRBJ1-1; 12 bases align to TRBD1. V gave up 6 bases and J gave up 4 bases; unmatched junction bases: 12. CDR3 size: 17 residues. Here the CDR3 DNA reads TGTGCCAGCAGGGGGGGGACAGGGGGCGTCCGGGGCACTGAAGCTTTCTTT. It encodes CASRGGTGGVRGTEAFF.

The rearrangement uses TRBV19 and TRBJ2-7, with D unresolved. The CDR3 loop spans 14 amino acids. The V end was cut by 3 bases, the J end by 0 bases, with 9 bases between. Germline CDR1 is LNHDA and CDR2 is SQIVND (reference sequence). CDR3 region: CASSIQANSYEQYF. CDR3 bases: TGTGCCAGTAGTATCCAGGCGAACTCCTACGAGCAGTACTTC.

With regard to this clonotype: With a much larger clone just one base away, this may be a read error. The genes are TRBV14 and TRBJ2-7; 7 positions agree with TRBD2. Trimming took 0 bases from V and 4 from J; bases not matched to a gene: 6. CDR1 and CDR2 from the germline V gene are SGHDN and FVKESK. This CDR3 region has 15 residues. The CDR3 spells CASSQDTSERYEQYF. The DNA of the CDR3 is TGTGCCAGCAGCCAAGATACTAGCGAGAGATACGAGCAGTACTTC.

This clonotype was found many times. The chain couples TRBV6-4 to TRBJ2-1, with 10 bases matching TRBD2. The CDR3 covers 15 residues. The junction had 9 bases not matched to a gene; V was cut back by 5 bases and J by 8 bases. Germline assignment: CDR1 MRHNA and CDR2 SNTAGT. The CDR3 DNA is TGTGCCAGCAGTCCTAGCGGGAGTCGTATTGATGAGCAGTTCTTC. Its protein product is CASSPSGSRIDEQFF.

This clonotype appeared many times. The chain combines TRBV6-1 with TRBJ1-1, with D possibly matching TRBD1 (5 bases). V lost 8 bases and J 0 bases, leaving 16 bases between the germline ends. The CDR3 contains 15 residues. Germline V gene sequence: CDR1 MNHNS, CDR2 SASEGT. The CDR3 region has the DNA TGTGCCAGCGTTCCAATTCAGGGACTGAACACTGAAGCTTTCTTT. Encoded protein: CASVPIQGLNTEAFF.

On this clonotype itself: A much larger clone differs by one base, so this may be a read error. The rearrangement links TRBV2 to TRBJ2-4; D gene unclear. Germline CDR1 is SNHLY and CDR2 is FYNNEI. The CDR3 loop spans 13 amino acids. V lost 7 bases to trimming and J lost 5 bases, with 12 bases between them. CDR3 DNA sequence: TGTGCCAGCACACCAACCTCCCAAAACATTCAGTACTTC. Amino acid sequence: CASTPTSQNIQYF.

This clonotype has ten or more counts. The chain combines TRBV20-1 with TRBJ2-7, with 9 bases that match TRBD2. Germline V gene data show CDR1 as DFQATT and CDR2 as SNEGSKA (reference sequence). J was trimmed by 5 bases and V by 3 bases; bases with no gene match: 11. This CDR3 contains 15 residues. The CDR3 is CSASVISGGSNEQYF. DNA of the CDR3: TGCAGTGCTAGCGTCATAAGCGGGGGGAGCAACGAGCAGTACTTC.

In regard to this clonotype: A much larger clone sits a single nucleotide away, making a read error possible. This sequence joins TRBV7-8 and TRBJ2-1, with TRBD1 matching 8 bases. In germline, CDR1 is SGHVS, CDR2 FQNEAQ. This CDR3 comprises 12 residues. CDR3 protein: CASSTLGQGLLF. In DNA, the CDR3 is TGTGCCAGCAGCACCTTAGGACAGGGCCTGCTCTTC.

Ten or more counts support this clonotype. V usage is TRBV7-6 and J usage is TRBJ2-3; 7 positions agree with TRBD2. Per the germline V gene, CDR1 is SGHVS and CDR2 is FNYEAQ. Germline trimming cut 0 bases from V and 5 bases from J; bases unmatched to any gene: 11. The CDR3 is 17 residues long. The CDR3 reads CASSLALGGDLGDTQYF. CDR3 in DNA: TGTGCCAGCAGCTTAGCCCTTGGGGGGGACTTAGGAGATACGCAGTATTTT. The full variable domain, in which reference TRBV7-6 and TRBJ2-3 provide the parts outside the CDR3, is GAGVSQSPRYKVTKRGQDVALRCDPISGHVSLYWYRQALGQGPEFLTYFNYEAQQDKSGLPNDRFSAERPEGSISTLTIQRTEQRDSAMYRCASSLALGGDLGDTQYFGPGTRLTVL.

CDR3 residues: CSARDPGGGKGEQYF. CDR3 nucleotide sequence: TGCAGTGCTAGAGATCCGGGCGGGGGGAAAGGCGAGCAGTACTTC. The V gene is TRBV20-1, the J gene TRBJ2-7, with 8 nucleotides matching TRBD2. V lost 0 bases, J lost 6 bases, and 10 bases stayed unmatched. Germline V gene sequence: CDR1 DFQATT, CDR2 SNEGSKA (reference sequence). This CDR3 is 15 amino acids long.

This chain joins TRBV2 and TRBJ1-1; no definite D call. CDR3 size: 13 residues. Germline loops: CDR1 SNHLY, CDR2 FYNNEI. Trimming removed 6 bases from V and 1 base from J, with 9 bases in between. The CDR3 nucleotides are TGTGCCAGCAGGGGAACAGCGAACACTGAAGCTTTCTTT. It translates to CASRGTANTEAFF.

V and J are TRBV20-1 and TRBJ1-3, with D unresolved. CDR1 DFQATT and CDR2 SNEGSKA come from the germline V gene (reference sequence). The CDR3 spans 13 residues. The V end was cut by 3 bases, the J end by 4 bases, with 10 bases between. The CDR3 region has the DNA TGCAGTGCTAGGGGCCTCATAGGAAACACCATATATTTT. It yields the protein CSARGLIGNTIYF.